The following is a T cell receptor (beta chain) sequence with its context. Antigen: not known. Vbeta (60) and Jbeta (13) primers were used in the PCR. Using immunoSEQ multiplex PCR, the repertoire was profiled, and TCRdb retains in-frame clones only, with some absent. Here the sample spans roughly 150,000 clones, approximately 82% being singletons. This entry is derived from a study of cytomegalovirus exposure and HLA in healthy donors. About the study: Most donors, more than 80% of more than 300 genotyped, fell in the Caucasian-associated ancestry cluster. Overall study results and limits: Per a later analysis, HLA-associated TCR beta chains showed more clonal expansion than other, equally common TCR beta chains. Productive rates of about 87% or about 30% were seen for most TCR beta V segments in an earlier analysis. Certain sequence variants were highly shared and formed a cluster, and this cluster was likely a sequencing artifact.

Sequenced sample: PBMCs. This sequence originates from a male donor in good health and CMV-seropositive.

CDR3 in amino acids: CASSEGTLFEAFF. CDR3 coding DNA: TGCGCCAGCAGCGAGGGGACACTATTTGAAGCTTTCTTT. V is TRBV5-1 and J is TRBJ1-1, with TRBD1 as a possible D gene (6 bases). V was trimmed by 4 bases and J by 7 bases, leaving 14 bases between them. This CDR3 contains 13 residues. Germline V gives CDR1 SGHRS, CDR2 YFSETQ.